This T cell receptor beta chain is drawn from a study of pediatric ulcerative colitis. Study results and limitations: Blood-rectal clonal overlap within each person was significantly higher in ulcerative colitis patients than controls. A couple of patients had blood samples with substantially reduced template counts.

Sequencing was at survey level. Produced via immunoSEQ multiplex PCR; TCRdb's table is partial and in-frame only. The profile shows about 32,000 clones, roughly 86% of them singletons. The CDR3 contains 15 residues. The junction had 3 bases not matched to a gene; V was cut back by 1 base and J by 2 bases. CDR1 is SGHDT, CDR2 YYEEEE, per germline. Notes on this clone: Its antigen is not identified.

V gene TRBV5-6 combines with J gene TRBJ2-7; TRBD1 agrees at 10 bases. This receptor was identified in a boy aged 5-17 years with severe ulcerative colitis. Sequences were obtained from blood. The CDR3 here is CASSLWTGGTYEQYF. The CDR3 coding sequence is TGTGCCAGCAGCTTGTGGACAGGGGGTACCTACGAGCAGTACTTC.